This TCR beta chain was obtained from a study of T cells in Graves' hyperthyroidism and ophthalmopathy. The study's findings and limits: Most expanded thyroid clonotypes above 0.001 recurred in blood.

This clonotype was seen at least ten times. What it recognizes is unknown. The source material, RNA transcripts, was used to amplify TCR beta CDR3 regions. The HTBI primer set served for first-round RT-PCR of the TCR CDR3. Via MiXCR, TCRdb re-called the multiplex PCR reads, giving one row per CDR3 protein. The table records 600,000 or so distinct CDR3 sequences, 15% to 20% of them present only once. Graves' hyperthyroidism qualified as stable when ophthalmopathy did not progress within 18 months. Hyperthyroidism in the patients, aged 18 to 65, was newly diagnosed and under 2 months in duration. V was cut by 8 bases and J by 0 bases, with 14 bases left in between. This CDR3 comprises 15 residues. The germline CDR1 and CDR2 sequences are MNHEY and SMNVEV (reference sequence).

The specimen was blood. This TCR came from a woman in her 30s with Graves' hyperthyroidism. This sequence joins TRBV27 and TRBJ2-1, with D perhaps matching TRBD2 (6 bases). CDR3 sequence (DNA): TGTGCCAGCGGCCCTAGCGTAAGCTCCTACAATGAGCAGTTCTTC. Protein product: CASGPSVSSYNEQFF.